The rows below give T cell receptor beta chains drawn from one sample of a study of blood T cells in healthy people across ages. A single record per CDR3 protein comes from TCRdb applying MiXCR to the 5' RACE reads. The sample has 600,000 to 1,000,000 distinct CDR3 sequences, 25% seen once. These data are also associated with another study on T cells of mothers and their children.

The sample taken for sequencing was blood. The receptors were gathered from a boy aged 5 to 17 in good health. CDR3s leave out the opening cysteine and the closing phenylalanine or tryptophan.

cdr3_aa	v_call	j_call
ASSGGGGVNNEQF	TRBV7-2	TRBJ2-1
ASSYRAGSLNNEQF	TRBV6-5	TRBJ2-1
ASSLSQGTLGANVLT	TRBV7-9	TRBJ2-6
ANTGTFCRGEQF	TRBV24-1	TRBJ2-1
ASSSLTGEAEAF	TRBV28	TRBJ1-1
ASSLGTRLPDTQY	TRBV7-6	TRBJ2-3
AISAGETSHSYNEQF	TRBV10-3	TRBJ2-1
SVLSPSSYNEQF	TRBV29-1	TRBJ2-1
SVGPRTGVYGYT	TRBV29-1	TRBJ1-2
ASSGYRSPQETQY	TRBV7-9	TRBJ2-5
ASSWNSGGSYNEQF	TRBV5-1	TRBJ2-1
SARGRTGDSYEQY	TRBV20-1	TRBJ2-7
ASSEGYTGELF	TRBV2	TRBJ2-2
ASRSGSLNTEAF	TRBV3-1	TRBJ1-1
ASSWTSGSGNEQF	TRBV7-2	TRBJ2-1
ASSQDLRASGYLAKNIQY	TRBV4-3	TRBJ2-4
ASSQDAGQSSYEQY	TRBV4-1	NA
SAEELSEQF	TRBV20-1	NA
ASSQHTGLNTEAF	TRBV4-3	TRBJ1-1
SVEAHLYETQY	TRBV29-1	TRBJ2-5
ASRDDFRLAGSSYEQY	TRBV4-1	TRBJ2-7
ASLQLGAKDTEAF	TRBV27	TRBJ1-1
ASSRPPHNEQF	TRBV18	TRBJ2-1
ASSDRTRGPDQPQH	TRBV6-6	TRBJ1-5
ASSQANRGSGWWEETQY	TRBV4-1	TRBJ2-5
ASSYGSLAGGPWETQY	TRBV6-5	TRBJ2-5
ASSVAGRGWAF	TRBV5-6	TRBJ1-1
ASRSGLAGVTQETQY	TRBV5-1	TRBJ2-5
ASSAGLGERGYT	TRBV12-3/TRBV12-4	TRBJ1-2
ASSGGGSAYNEQF	TRBV9	TRBJ2-1